The 32 T cell receptor beta chains given below trace back to one sample, sequenced in a study of a mutant IDH1 vaccine in newly diagnosed glioma. No antigen has been assigned to these receptors. This sample's time point: week 35, safety follow-up. The investigators gave 300 ug of mutant IDH1 20-mer peptide in each vaccine dose, together with topical imiquimod. Assay: immunoSEQ multiplex PCR; the TCRdb copy retains only in-frame clones and omits some. The data hold around 41,000 clones, with 80% to 90% observed a single time. Sequences were derived from PBMCs, sampled from a glioma patient whose treatment included an IDH1 peptide vaccine. The receptors come from a man aged 35 to 55 with glioma.

This chain links TRBV28 with TRBJ1-2; TRBD1 matches 9 bases. The CDR3 totals 13 residues. Germline-derived CDR1 and CDR2 are MDHEN and SYDVKM. With V trimmed by 6 bases and J by 6 bases, 5 bases remained unmatched. CDR3 sequence reads: CASREQGANGYTF. CDR3 bases: TGTGCCAGCAGAGAACAGGGGGCAAATGGCTACACCTTC.

This chain links TRBV7-2 with TRBJ2-3; 12 bases line up with TRBD2. The CDR3 has 15 residues. J lost 6 bases, V lost 4 bases, and 5 bases had no gene match. Looked up from germline, CDR1 is SGHTA and CDR2 is FQGNSA. CDR3 amino acids: CASSSTSGRLDTQYF. CDR3 bases: TGTGCCAGCAGCTCGACTAGCGGGAGACTGGATACGCAGTATTTT. Based on the CDR3 plus reference TRBV7-2 and TRBJ2-3, the full variable domain is GAGVSQSPSNKVTEKGKDVELRCDPISGHTALYWYRQSLGQGLEFLIYFQGNSAPDKSGLPSDRFSAERTGGSVSTLTIQRTQQEDSAVYLCASSSTSGRLDTQYFGPGTRLTVL.

The chain has TRBV7-2 and TRBJ2-7, with D perhaps assigned TRBD1 or TRBD2 (5 bases each). The CDR3 has 15 residues. In germline, CDR1 is SGHTA, CDR2 FQGNSA. The V end lost 8 bases, the J end lost 3 bases, and 20 bases lay between the germline ends. CDR3 sequence (DNA): TGTGCCAGCGGACTGGGGCAGGGCTCCTTCTACGAGCAGTACTTC. Protein product: CASGLGQGSFYEQYF.

The chain employs TRBV6-1 and TRBJ2-3; 7 positions match TRBD1. Germline lookup yields CDR1 MNHNS and CDR2 SASEGT. The CDR3 contains 16 residues. The ends lost 2 bases at V and 4 bases at J; junction bases unmatched: 9. The CDR3 loop reads CASSETGAKGPDTQYF. CDR3 sequence (DNA): TGTGCCAGCAGTGAAACAGGGGCCAAAGGTCCAGATACGCAGTATTTT.

This chain connects TRBV9 to TRBJ1-6; the D is unclear. The germline CDR1 and CDR2 sequences are SGDLS and YYNGEE. The CDR3 is 14 amino acids. Deletions cut 2 bases from V and 14 bases from J, with 17 bases between. The CDR3 is CASSVKEDGVALHF. The CDR3 DNA follows: TGTGCCAGCAGCGTGAAAGAGGACGGAGTAGCCCTCCACTTT. Combining the CDR3 with reference TRBV9 and TRBJ1-6 gives the whole variable domain DSGVTQTPKHLITATGQRVTLRCSPRSGDLSVYWYQQSLDQGLQFLIQYYNGEERAKGNILERFSAQQFPDLHSELNLSSLELGDSALYFCASSVKEDGVALHFGNGTRLTVT.

The chain has TRBV30 and TRBJ1-6; D remains unclear. CDR3 length: 11 residues. Germline V gene sequence: CDR1 GTSNPN, CDR2 SVGIG (reference sequence). Trimming stripped 3 bases from V and 7 bases from J, with 4 bases between. This CDR3 reads CAWSMNSPLHF. CDR3 bases: TGTGCCTGGAGCATGAATTCACCCCTCCACTTT.

The chain couples TRBV4-1 to TRBJ2-1; 8 bases match TRBD2. The CDR3 totals 21 residues. Germline V gene data show CDR1 as MGHRA and CDR2 as YSYEKL. Losses at the gene ends were 0 bases for V and 0 bases for J; bases not matched to a gene: 16. The CDR3 DNA reads as TGCGCCAGCAGCCAAGAACTTGGGCTAGCGGGTTACACTAGCTCCTACAATGAGCAGTTCTTC. Its translation: CASSQELGLAGYTSSYNEQFF.

The gene calls are TRBV28 and TRBJ2-3, with 10 bases lining up with TRBD2. Germline V CDR1 and CDR2: MDHEN, SYDVKM. The V and J ends lost 3 bases and 4 bases, in that order; junction bases with no gene match: 7. This CDR3 has 16 amino acids. The CDR3: CASSFGAGGPSDTQYF. The CDR3 bases are TGTGCCAGCAGTTTTGGAGCGGGAGGGCCGTCAGATACGCAGTATTTT.

V and J are TRBV7-2 and TRBJ1-1; possible D gene TRBD1, 5 bases. This CDR3 contains 17 residues. Deletions cut 0 bases from V and 0 bases from J, with 14 bases between. Germline CDR1 and CDR2: SGHTA and FQGNSA. The CDR3 DNA reads as TGTGCCAGCAGCTTAGCTCCCACAGGTACCTTGAACACTGAAGCTTTCTTT. This translates into CASSLAPTGTLNTEAFF.

The rearrangement joins TRBV28 to TRBJ1-3; D remains unclear. Per germline, CDR1 MDHEN and CDR2 SYDVKM. The CDR3 consists of 15 residues. Trimming pared 6 bases from V and 0 bases from J, leaving 12 bases between. The CDR3 DNA reads as TGTGCCAGCAGCTCCGACACAAGCTCTGGAAACACCATATATTTT. This sequence encodes CASSSDTSSGNTIYF.

The rearrangement joins TRBV18 to TRBJ1-1; 8 bases fit TRBD1. The V and J ends lost 7 bases and 10 bases, in that order; junction bases with no gene match: 14. The CDR3 loop spans 14 amino acids. Looked up from germline, CDR1 is KGHSH and CDR2 is LQKENI. The CDR3 nucleotides read TGTGCCAGCTTTGCCGGGACAGGAGTTTTTCGAGCTTTCTTT. It yields the protein CASFAGTGVFRAFF.

The chain combines TRBV5-6 with TRBJ1-5, with D possibly matching TRBD1 (5 bases). Trimming cost V 0 bases and J 2 bases, with 6 bases left between them. CDR3 length: 14 residues. Germline V gene data show CDR1 as SGHDT and CDR2 as YYEEEE. The CDR3 nucleotides read TGTGCCAGCAGCTTGGCGACAGGCAATCAGCCCCAGCATTTT. Its translation: CASSLATGNQPQHF.

The chain carries TRBV15 and TRBJ2-6, with 7 bases that match TRBD2. Germline loops: CDR1 LNHNV, CDR2 YYDKDF (reference sequence). V shed 0 bases and J 0 bases; nucleotides not matched to a gene: 5. This CDR3 has 18 amino acids. The CDR3 sequence is CATSRDGEGYSGANVLTF. CDR3 DNA sequence: TGTGCCACCAGCAGAGATGGGGAGGGCTACTCTGGGGCCAACGTCCTGACTTTC.

This clone has only one observation. This rearrangement joins TRBV18 to TRBJ2-3; no definite D call. Germline CDR1 is KGHSH and CDR2 is LQKENI. The CDR3 consists of 14 residues. V was cut by 6 bases and J by 2 bases, with 12 bases left in between. CDR3 DNA sequence: TGTGCCAGCTCTTCTACAGACTTCACAGATACGCAGTATTTT. Its protein product is CASSSTDFTDTQYF.

The V call is TRBV9, the J call TRBJ1-2; unclear D gene. The CDR3 length is 13 residues. The ends were cut back, 0 bases at V and 5 bases at J, with 8 bases in the middle. Germline-derived CDR1 and CDR2 are SGDLS and YYNGEE. CDR3 DNA: TGTGCCAGCAGCGTAGGAGACACATATGGCTACACCTTC. Translating gives CASSVGDTYGYTF. Filled out from reference TRBV9 and TRBJ1-2, the complete variable domain reads DSGVTQTPKHLITATGQRVTLRCSPRSGDLSVYWYQQSLDQGLQFLIQYYNGEERAKGNILERFSAQQFPDLHSELNLSSLELGDSALYFCASSVGDTYGYTFGSGTRLTVV.

The chain joins TRBV27 to TRBJ2-5; 10 nucleotides match TRBD2. V shed 6 bases and J 2 bases; nucleotides not matched to a gene: 12. CDR1 is MNHEY and CDR2 is SMNVEV in the germline V gene (reference sequence). The CDR3 totals 17 residues. This CDR3 reads CASSLSGGRSLQETQYF. The CDR3 DNA reads as TGTGCCAGCAGCCTTAGCGGGGGGCGATCCCTTCAAGAGACCCAGTACTTC.

The chain recombines TRBV5-1 with TRBJ1-1, with D perhaps TRBD1 (5 bases). V lost 3 bases, J lost 6 bases, and 15 bases lay in between. The CDR3 is 14 residues long. CDR1 and CDR2 (germline): SGHRS, YFSETQ. CDR3 sequence: CASSSGDSRAEAFF. In DNA, the CDR3 is TGCGCCAGCAGCTCGGGGGATTCCCGGGCTGAAGCTTTCTTT.

The genes are TRBV10-1 and TRBJ1-2; D remains ambiguous. The CDR3 length is 13 residues. Germline assignment: CDR1 WNHNN and CDR2 SYGVQD (reference sequence). Trimming removed 4 bases at V and 2 bases at J, with 8 bases between. The CDR3 reads CASSAGLNYGYTF. The CDR3 nucleotides read TGCGCCAGCAGTGCCGGCCTCAACTATGGCTACACCTTC.

J is TRBJ2-7 and V is TRBV7-9; TRBD1 matches at 9 bases. Germline-derived CDR1 and CDR2 are SEHNR and FQNEAQ (reference sequence). The CDR3 has 16 residues. The V and J ends lost 5 bases and 5 bases, in that order; junction bases with no gene match: 13. The CDR3 protein is CASSPGAGTGNDEQYF. CDR3 nucleotide sequence: TGTGCCAGCAGCCCGGGGGCCGGGACAGGGAACGACGAGCAGTACTTC.

The genes are TRBV7-8 and TRBJ2-5, with 14 bases identical to TRBD2. V shed 5 bases and J 7 bases; nucleotides not matched to a gene: 9. The V gene's germline CDR1 is SGHVS and CDR2 FQNEAQ. CDR3 length equals 16 residues. As DNA, the CDR3 is TGTGCCAGCAGCACCTTGACTAGCGGGAGGGGAGGGACCCAGTACTTC. Translated, it gives CASSTLTSGRGGTQYF.

This rearrangement joins TRBV28 to TRBJ2-2; TRBD2 might be the D (5 bases). The CDR3 covers 15 residues. The ends were cut back, 6 bases at V and 4 bases at J, with 15 bases in the middle. CDR1 MDHEN and CDR2 SYDVKM come from the germline V gene. CDR3: CASSLYGSRTGELFF. The CDR3 DNA follows: TGTGCCAGCAGCCTCTATGGGAGTCGCACCGGGGAGCTGTTTTTT.

The chain uses TRBV6-5 and TRBJ2-1, with 13 bases aligning to TRBD2. Germline V CDR1 and CDR2: MNHEY, SVGAGI. This CDR3 is built from 15 residues. V dropped 5 bases and J dropped 7; count of bases not matched to a gene: 5. The CDR3 protein is CASSQGLAGLNEQFF. CDR3 nucleotides: TGTGCCAGCAGTCAGGGACTAGCGGGGTTGAATGAGCAGTTCTTC.

The chain is built from TRBV30 and TRBJ2-3; D is unclear. The CDR3 is 12 amino acids. Trimming took 5 bases from V and 6 from J, leaving 12 bases between them. Germline lookup yields CDR1 GTSNPN and CDR2 SVGIG (reference sequence). The chain's CDR3 is CAWCRRWDTQYF. As DNA, the CDR3 is TGTGCCTGGTGCAGGCGGTGGGATACGCAGTATTTT.

V is TRBV5-6 and J is TRBJ2-5; D uncertain. This CDR3 region has 14 residues. The V gene's germline CDR1 is SGHDT and CDR2 YYEEEE. Trimming cost V 0 bases and J 0 bases, with 6 bases left between them. The CDR3 DNA reads as TGTGCCAGCAGCTTGGCTGGCAACCAAGAGACCCAGTACTTC. Protein product: CASSLAGNQETQYF. The full variable domain, in which reference TRBV5-6 and TRBJ2-5 provide the parts outside the CDR3, is DAGVTQSPTHLIKTRGQQVTLRCSPKSGHDTVSWYQQALGQGPQFIFQYYEEEERQRGNFPDRFSGHQFPNYSSELNVNALLLGDSALYLCASSLAGNQETQYFGPGTRLLVL.

The J gene is TRBJ2-1, the V gene TRBV28; TRBD1 aligns across 7 bases. V was pared by 6 bases and J by 6 bases, with 8 bases of the junction left unmatched. The CDR3 totals 14 residues. CDR1 MDHEN and CDR2 SYDVKM come from the germline V gene. The CDR3 is CASSQLTGRNEQFF. The CDR3 nucleotides are TGTGCCAGCAGCCAACTGACAGGGCGCAATGAGCAGTTCTTC.

This clone was observed a single time. V usage is TRBV5-1 and J usage is TRBJ2-4; 9 bases are shared with TRBD2. Germline loops: CDR1 SGHRS, CDR2 YFSETQ. V lost 4 bases and J lost 5; bases outside the gene matches: 10. The CDR3 extends over 16 amino acids. The CDR3 loop reads CASSRDWSGGQNIQYF. The CDR3 DNA reads TGCGCCAGCAGCCGCGACTGGAGCGGGGGGCAAAACATTCAGTACTTC. Based on the CDR3 plus reference TRBV5-1 and TRBJ2-4, the full variable domain is KAGVTQTPRYLIKTRGQQVTLSCSPISGHRSVSWYQQTPGQGLQFLFEYFSETQRNKGNFPGRFSGRQFSNSRSEMNVSTLELGDSALYLCASSRDWSGGQNIQYFGAGTRLSVL.

This rearrangement joins TRBV7-2 to TRBJ2-3; D call uncertain. V was shortened by 2 bases and J by 7 bases, with 19 bases between the two germline ends. In germline, CDR1 is SGHTA, CDR2 FQGNSA. The CDR3 is 16 amino acids. CDR3 nucleotide sequence: TGTGCCAGCAGCTTAACCTCGGCCCAGGAGACGAATACGCAGTATTTT. This sequence encodes CASSLTSAQETNTQYF. Together with reference TRBV7-2 and TRBJ2-3, the CDR3 gives the full variable domain: GAGVSQSPSNKVTEKGKDVELRCDPISGHTALYWYRQSLGQGLEFLIYFQGNSAPDKSGLPSDRFSAERTGGSVSTLTIQRTQQEDSAVYLCASSLTSAQETNTQYFGPGTRLTVL.

The rearrangement joins TRBV7-2 to TRBJ2-1; 8 nucleotides match TRBD1. The junction had 6 bases not matched to a gene; V was cut back by 5 bases and J by 6 bases. CDR1 is SGHTA, CDR2 FQGNSA, per germline. CDR3 length: 14 amino acids. CDR3 DNA sequence: TGTGCCAGCAGCCGGACAGGGTTGGTCAATGAGCAGTTCTTC. Protein: CASSRTGLVNEQFF.

V and J are TRBV19 and TRBJ2-6, with D perhaps given as TRBD1 or TRBD2 (5 bases each). The V end lost 3 bases, the J end lost 4 bases, and 22 bases lay between the germline ends. The CDR3 loop spans 19 amino acids. From germline, CDR1 is LNHDA and CDR2 SQIVND (reference sequence). Written as DNA, the CDR3 is TGTGCCAGTAGTATTCCACGCCTTACAGGTGGGACCGGGGCCAACGTCCTGACTTTC. It is translated as CASSIPRLTGGTGANVLTF.

This clone was observed a few times. The chain employs TRBV14 and TRBJ1-1; no clear D. There are 16 residues in the CDR3. Trimming removed 0 bases from V and 5 bases from J, with 16 bases in between. Looked up from germline, CDR1 is SGHDN and CDR2 is FVKESK. The DNA for the CDR3 is TGTGCCAGCAGCCAAGATCATAAGGGTCTTAGGACTGAAGCTTTCTTT. Its translation: CASSQDHKGLRTEAFF.

V gene TRBV28 combines with J gene TRBJ2-7; no clear D gene. The CDR3 spans 12 residues. V was cut by 7 bases and J by 3 bases, with 10 bases left in between. Per germline, CDR1 MDHEN and CDR2 SYDVKM. CDR3 sequence (DNA): TGTGCCAGCATGGAGACAAACTACGAGCAGTACTTC. This translates into CASMETNYEQYF. The full variable domain, rest sourced from reference TRBV28 and TRBJ2-7, is DVKVTQSSRYLVKRTGEKVFLECVQDMDHENMFWYRQDPGLGLRLIYFSYDVKMKEKGDIPEGYSVSREKKERFSLILESASTNQTSMYLCASMETNYEQYFGPGTRLTVT.

In regard to this clone: Other nucleotide sequences from this sample produce the same CDR3. This sequence joins TRBV7-9 and TRBJ2-7, with a weak D call TRBD1 (6 bases). Trimming removed 4 bases from V and 3 bases from J, with 7 bases in between. The CDR3 loop spans 12 amino acids. Germline lookup yields CDR1 SEHNR and CDR2 FQNEAQ (reference sequence). The DNA of the CDR3 is TGTGCCAGCAGCTCACAGGGCTACGAGCAGTACTTC. The encoded protein is CASSSQGYEQYF.